These 27 T cell receptor beta chains were sequenced from one sample in a study of T cell repertoires in cytomegalovirus infection. MiXCR was run by TCRdb on the reads, yielding one entry per CDR3 protein. The data contain fewer than 700,000 distinct CDR3 sequences, roughly 24% of them singletons. Material for sequencing was CD8+ T cells from PBMCs. The receptors stem from a human donor in good health (CMV status not recorded). Some clones in this sample may be carry-over from other donors' samples.

This clonotype has a count of ten or more. The gene calls are TRBV6-1 and TRBJ2-1; TRBD1 might be the D (5 bases). V lost 2 bases and J lost 5, with 10 bases in between. Per germline, CDR1 MNHNS and CDR2 SASEGT. The CDR3 is 14 amino acids. CDR3 in amino acids: CASSEFDRHNEQFF. In DNA, the CDR3 is TGTGCCAGCAGTGAATTTGACAGACACAATGAGCAGTTCTTC.

This clonotype has only a few counts. V is TRBV7-2 and J is TRBJ2-7; 8 bases are shared with TRBD2. The CDR3 extends over 14 amino acids. V lost 3 bases to trimming and J lost 4 bases; unmatched junction nucleotides: 5. Germline-derived CDR1 and CDR2 are SGHTA and FQGNSA. The CDR3 DNA sequence: TGTGCCAGCAGCTTCACGGGCGGGGGGTACGAGCAGTACTTC. Residues: CASSFTGGGYEQYF.

The chain is built from TRBV29-1 and TRBJ2-5; D might be TRBD2 (6 bases). The CDR3 has 12 amino acids. V was shortened by 7 bases and J by 7 bases, with 16 bases between the two germline ends. Per germline, CDR1 SQVTM and CDR2 ANQGSEA. CDR3 protein: CSDSAGPGTQYF. As DNA, the CDR3 is TGCAGCGACTCAGCGGGCCCAGGGACCCAGTACTTC.

In its sample, this clonotype was seen a few times. The genes are TRBV20-1 and TRBJ2-7; the D gene is possibly TRBD1 (5 bases). The germline V gene encodes CDR1 DFQATT and CDR2 SNEGSKA (reference sequence). Trimming left V 6 bases short and J 2 bases short, with 11 bases between. CDR3 size: 12 residues. The chain's CDR3 is CSAPDRTYEQYF. The CDR3 DNA is TGCAGTGCCCCCGACAGAACCTACGAGCAGTACTTC.

As regards this clonotype: At one end, the junction sequence differs from germline, possibly due to a read error. The V and J genes are TRBV20-1 and TRBJ2-7; D remains ambiguous. Germline-derived CDR1 and CDR2 are DFQATT and SNEGSKA (reference sequence). CDR3 length equals 13 residues. CDR3 sequence reads: CSASPLGSYELYF. CDR3 bases: TGCAGTGCTAGCCCTTTGGGCAGCTACGAGCTGTACTTC.

This clonotype has a handful of counts. The chain recombines TRBV27 with TRBJ2-3, with 7 bases lining up with TRBD2. The CDR3 consists of 19 residues. J gave up 6 bases and V 0 bases, and 18 bases lay outside the gene matches. Germline CDR1 MNHEY, CDR2 SMNVEV (reference sequence). CDR3 nucleotide sequence: TGTGCCAGCAGTTTATCAACCCCATGGGGAGGGGTTGGGTTGGATACGCAGTATTTT. Amino acids: CASSLSTPWGGVGLDTQYF.

This clonotype was detected many times. Because the CDR3's place on the DNA is in doubt, the DNA is left out and the CDR3 is given as listed by TCRdb. V and J are TRBV7-2 and TRBJ2-2. Germline CDR1 reads SGHTA; CDR2 reads FQGNSA. The CDR3 numbers 13 amino acids, ends counted. The CDR3 region is CASSPRRAGELFF.

This clonotype was seen repeatedly, ten times or more. V and J are TRBV12-3 or TRBV12-4 and TRBJ1-1; 9 bases agree with TRBD1. The junction had 8 bases not matched to a gene; V was cut back by 3 bases and J by 6 bases. The CDR3 contains 15 residues. The CDR3 bases are TGTGCCAGCAGTTTCCTCGGACAGGGGAGAGCTGAAGCTTTCTTT. Protein product: CASSFLGQGRAEAFF.

The table lists this clonotype with a few counts. The rearrangement joins TRBV20-1 to TRBJ1-1; 7 bases are shared with TRBD1. CDR3 length: 12 amino acids. The germline CDR1 and CDR2 sequences are DFQATT and SNEGSKA (reference sequence). The junction had 6 bases not matched to a gene; V was cut back by 6 bases and J by 5 bases. CDR3 DNA: TGCAGTGCCCGGGAACAGGGGACTGAAGCTTTCTTT. This translates into CSAREQGTEAFF.

This clonotype has a count of ten or more. The CDR3 region is CASSAEGLFYEQFF. DNA of the CDR3: TGTGCCAGCAGCGCCGAGGGGCTATTCTATGAGCAGTTCTTC. The J gene is TRBJ2-1, the V gene TRBV7-6; D tentatively fits TRBD1 or TRBD2 (5 bases each). V was trimmed by 5 bases and J by 8 bases, leaving 16 bases between them. The V gene's germline CDR1 is SGHVS and CDR2 FNYEAQ. This CDR3 region has 14 residues.

This clonotype appeared a few times. This chain links TRBV28 with TRBJ2-2; D is possibly TRBD1 or TRBD2 (5 bases each). The CDR3 has 16 amino acids. V was clipped by 1 base and J by 4 bases, with 13 bases between them. CDR1 is MDHEN, CDR2 SYDVKM, per germline. The chain's CDR3 is CASSLFGADPTGELFF. The DNA of the CDR3 is TGTGCCAGCAGTTTATTCGGGGCGGATCCCACCGGGGAGCTGTTTTTT. The complete variable domain, with remaining parts taken from reference TRBV28 and TRBJ2-2, reads DVKVTQSSRYLVKRTGEKVFLECVQDMDHENMFWYRQDPGLGLRLIYFSYDVKMKEKGDIPEGYSVSREKKERFSLILESASTNQTSMYLCASSLFGADPTGELFFGEGSRLTVL.

This clonotype was observed many times. This chain uses TRBV28 with TRBJ1-5, with D perhaps matching TRBD1 (5 bases). CDR1 and CDR2 (germline): MDHEN, SYDVKM. This CDR3 has 14 amino acids. The ends were cut back, 3 bases at V and 5 bases at J, with 11 bases in the middle. The CDR3 region is CASSFSGVDQPQHF. CDR3 nucleotides: TGTGCCAGCAGTTTTTCGGGGGTGGATCAGCCCCAGCATTTT.

The genes are TRBV14 and TRBJ2-7, with 8 bases fitting TRBD2. V lost 0 bases and J lost 3; bases outside the gene matches: 7. CDR1 is SGHDN and CDR2 is FVKESK in the germline V gene. CDR3 length equals 16 residues. In DNA, the CDR3 is TGTGCCAGCAGCCAAGAGCCGGGACTAGGGGTCTACGAGCAGTACTTC. This codes for CASSQEPGLGVYEQYF.

This clonotype was observed many times. The gene calls are TRBV7-9 and TRBJ1-2; possible D gene TRBD1, 5 bases. V was cut by 2 bases and J by 8 bases, with 18 bases left in between. The CDR3 consists of 15 residues. Germline CDR1 and CDR2: SEHNR and FQNEAQ (reference sequence). This chain's CDR3 is CASSLPLSRDEGYTF. The DNA of the CDR3 is TGTGCCAGCAGCTTACCGTTAAGCCGGGACGAGGGCTACACCTTC.

This clonotype was picked up a small number of times. This chain uses TRBV20-1 with TRBJ2-3; no clear D gene. V was clipped by 3 bases and J by 0 bases, with 16 bases between them. The CDR3 has 16 residues. From germline, CDR1 is DFQATT and CDR2 SNEGSKA (reference sequence). The CDR3 loop reads CSASPHRALSTDTQYF. The CDR3 nucleotides are TGCAGTGCTAGTCCACACCGGGCCCTAAGCACAGATACGCAGTATTTT.

This clonotype was counted between two and nine times. The V call is TRBV28, the J call TRBJ1-1; D is perhaps TRBD1 (5 bases). Trimming pared 3 bases from V and 0 bases from J, leaving 17 bases between. The CDR3 has 17 residues. Germline CDR1 and CDR2: MDHEN and SYDVKM. DNA for the CDR3: TGTGCCAGCAGTTTGTCCCCGACAGATGAATTGAACACTGAAGCTTTCTTT. Translating gives CASSLSPTDELNTEAFF. Full variable domain (rest looked up from reference TRBV28 and TRBJ1-1): DVKVTQSSRYLVKRTGEKVFLECVQDMDHENMFWYRQDPGLGLRLIYFSYDVKMKEKGDIPEGYSVSREKKERFSLILESASTNQTSMYLCASSLSPTDELNTEAFFGQGTRLTVV.

This clonotype was observed a few times. V is TRBV6-5 and J is TRBJ2-2; D possibly matches TRBD1 or TRBD2 (5 bases each). CDR1 is MNHEY, CDR2 SVGAGI, per germline. Trimming removed 6 bases at V and 4 bases at J, with 15 bases between. The CDR3 covers 15 residues. The CDR3 bases are TGTGCCAGCAGAGGGACGCGCTTTGGCACCGGGGAGCTGTTTTTT. This sequence encodes CASRGTRFGTGELFF.

This clonotype has only a few counts. V is TRBV6-8 and J is TRBJ2-2; D is ambiguous. This CDR3 is built from 13 residues. With 8 bases removed from V and 1 base from J, the gap between germline ends came to 8 bases. Germline V gene data show CDR1 as MNHGY and CDR2 as SAAAGT. CDR3 amino acids: CASFSWNTGELFF. The CDR3 nucleotides are TGTGCCAGCTTTTCGTGGAACACCGGGGAGCTGTTTTTT.

This clonotype was seen a few times. V is TRBV4-1 and J is TRBJ2-3; D may correspond to TRBD1 or TRBD2 (6 bases each). Looked up from germline, CDR1 is MGHRA and CDR2 is YSYEKL. Trimming removed 1 base at V and 7 bases at J, with 12 bases between. The CDR3 sequence is 14 residues long. For the CDR3, the DNA is TGCGCCAGCAGCCAAGGCAGGGGCGGGAATACGCAGTATTTT. Its protein is CASSQGRGGNTQYF.

The chain uses TRBV6-2 or TRBV6-3 and TRBJ1-1; D is unclear. The germline V and J ends were trimmed by 4 bases and 0 bases, with 12 bases remaining between them. Germline loops: CDR1 MNHEY, CDR2 SVGEGT. There are 15 residues in the CDR3. The CDR3 sequence is CASSWVVTLNTEAFF. As DNA, the CDR3 is TGTGCCAGCAGTTGGGTTGTGACCTTGAACACTGAAGCTTTCTTT.

J is TRBJ2-3 and V is TRBV27, with 8 bases identical to TRBD1. Germline CDR1 MNHEY, CDR2 SMNVEV (reference sequence). CDR3 length: 16 residues. V was clipped by 5 bases and J by 3 bases; unmatched bases: 10. CDR3 amino acids: CASSDPGTGGTDTQYF. The CDR3 nucleotides read TGTGCCAGCAGTGACCCCGGGACAGGAGGGACAGATACGCAGTATTTT.

V gene TRBV5-1 combines with J gene TRBJ2-1; D may be TRBD2 (6 bases). The CDR3 totals 15 residues. The germline gives CDR1 SGHRS, CDR2 YFSETQ. V was pared by 5 bases and J by 8 bases, with 20 bases between. As DNA, the CDR3 is TGCGCCAGCAGTCTTCGCGGGACTCTATGGGATGAGCAGTTCTTC. Amino acid sequence: CASSLRGTLWDEQFF.

This chain uses TRBV2 with TRBJ2-3, with 9 bases identical to TRBD2. The V gene end was trimmed by 6 bases and the J gene end by 2 bases; junction bases not matched to a gene: 9. Per germline, CDR1 SNHLY and CDR2 FYNNEI. This CDR3 is built from 16 residues. In nucleotides, the CDR3 is TGTGCCAGCAGAGACCCCGCTAGCGGGGCCACAGATACGCAGTATTTT. The encoded protein is CASRDPASGATDTQYF.

This clonotype was seen many times. The chain recombines TRBV11-2 with TRBJ1-1, with D unclear. The germline gives CDR1 SGHAT, CDR2 FQNNGV. This CDR3 has 13 residues. The V and J ends lost 1 base and 8 bases respectively, with 11 bases between them. CDR3 loop: CASSLGRQAEAFF. CDR3 bases: TGTGCCAGCAGCTTAGGTCGGCAGGCAGAAGCTTTCTTT.

The chain carries TRBV6-5 and TRBJ2-1; 9 bases are shared with TRBD1. V gave up 4 bases and J gave up 7 bases; unmatched junction bases: 20. The CDR3 sequence is 19 residues long. Germline V lookup: CDR1 MNHEY, CDR2 SVGAGI. CDR3 DNA: TGTGCCAGCAGTTTCGGGAGTGCCTACCGGGACAGGGTTTTTAATGAGCAGTTCTTC. Its protein product is CASSFGSAYRDRVFNEQFF.

This clonotype was counted only a few times. The gene calls are TRBV6-5 and TRBJ2-1, with D perhaps matching TRBD1 (6 bases). Trimming removed 6 bases at V and 4 bases at J, with 10 bases between. The CDR3 contains 13 residues. Germline V gene lookup returns CDR1 MNHEY and CDR2 SVGAGI. CDR3 amino acids: CASSGTPYNEQFF. As DNA, the CDR3 is TGTGCCAGCAGCGGGACACCTTACAATGAGCAGTTCTTC.

Concerning this clonotype itself: Being one base from a much bigger clone, this may be a read error. The CDR3 DNA is TGTACCAGCAGCCTCGCACAGGGCTCCTACAATGAGCAGTTCTTC. Translating gives CTSSLAQGSYNEQFF. The V gene is TRBV7-2, the J gene TRBJ2-1; maybe TRBD1 (6 bases). The germline V gene has CDR1 SGHTA and CDR2 FQGNSA. The CDR3 spans 15 residues. Trimming removed 5 bases at V and 0 bases at J, with 11 bases between.